The following is a TCR beta chain sequence with its context. The junction and the germline gene differ at one end; a read error may be behind it. Germline assignment: CDR1 SGHTA and CDR2 FQGTGA. This CDR3 has 15 amino acids. The entry originates in a study of blood T cell repertoires in COVID-19. Whole-study context: From T cells, B-cell-depleted T cells, or PBMCs came the material, which was cDNA or gDNA.

Per the authors' pipeline: Nucleated cell number was recorded as an estimate derived from reference gene primer amplification. Using immunoSEQ multiplex PCR, the repertoire was profiled, and TCRdb retains in-frame clones only, with some absent. Clone size and V and J calls were adopted from that table, with D and trimming inferred from the DNA. There are about 150,000 clones in the sample; around 83% occur only once, and 7% to 10% lies in the top ten. The chain carries TRBV7-3 and TRBJ1-2, with 11 bases matching TRBD1. Sequencing input: peripheral blood. The TCR was taken from a woman aged 60 to 75 with COVID-19, enrolled during active disease. CDR3 sequence: CASSLSGTGGFGHTF. The CDR3 nucleotides are TGTGCCAGCAGCTTATCTGGGACAGGGGGATTTGGCCACACCTTC.